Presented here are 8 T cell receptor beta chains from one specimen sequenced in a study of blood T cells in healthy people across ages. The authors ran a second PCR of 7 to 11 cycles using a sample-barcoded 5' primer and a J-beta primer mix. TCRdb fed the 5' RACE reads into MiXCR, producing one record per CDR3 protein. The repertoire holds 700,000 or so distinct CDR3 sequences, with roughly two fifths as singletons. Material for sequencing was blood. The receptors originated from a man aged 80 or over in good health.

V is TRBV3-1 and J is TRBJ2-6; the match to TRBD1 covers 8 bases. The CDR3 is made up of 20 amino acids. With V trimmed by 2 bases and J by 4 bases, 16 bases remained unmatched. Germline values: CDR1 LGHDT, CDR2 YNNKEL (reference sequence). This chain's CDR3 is CASSQSPPGQVNLGANVLTF. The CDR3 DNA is TGTGCCAGCAGCCAATCCCCGCCGGGACAGGTAAATCTGGGGGCCAACGTCCTGACTTTC. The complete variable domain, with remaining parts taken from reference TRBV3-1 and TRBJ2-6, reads DTAVSQTPKYLVTQMGNDKSIKCEQNLGHDTMYWYKQDSKKFLKIMFSYNNKELIINETVPNRFSPKSPDKAHLNLHINSLELGDSAVYFCASSQSPPGQVNLGANVLTFGAGSRLTVL.

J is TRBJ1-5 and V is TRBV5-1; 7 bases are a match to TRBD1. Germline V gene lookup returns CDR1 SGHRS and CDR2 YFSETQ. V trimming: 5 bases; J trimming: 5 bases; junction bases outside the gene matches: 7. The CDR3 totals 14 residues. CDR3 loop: CASRPGTADQPQHF. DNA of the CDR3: TGCGCCAGCAGGCCTGGGACAGCGGATCAGCCCCAGCATTTT.

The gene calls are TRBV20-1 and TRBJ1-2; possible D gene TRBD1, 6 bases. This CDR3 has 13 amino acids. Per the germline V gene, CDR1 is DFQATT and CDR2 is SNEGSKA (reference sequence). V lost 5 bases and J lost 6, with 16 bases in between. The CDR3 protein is CSAPTQGYDGYTF. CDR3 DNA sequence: TGCAGTGCTCCAACACAGGGATACGATGGCTACACCTTC.

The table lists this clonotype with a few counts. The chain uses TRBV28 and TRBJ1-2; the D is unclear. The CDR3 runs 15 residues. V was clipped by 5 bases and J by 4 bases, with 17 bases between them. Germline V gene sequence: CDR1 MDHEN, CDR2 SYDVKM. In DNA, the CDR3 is TGTGCCAGCAGTGCCTTCGTGTCGCCCTCCTATGGCTACACCTTC. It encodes CASSAFVSPSYGYTF.

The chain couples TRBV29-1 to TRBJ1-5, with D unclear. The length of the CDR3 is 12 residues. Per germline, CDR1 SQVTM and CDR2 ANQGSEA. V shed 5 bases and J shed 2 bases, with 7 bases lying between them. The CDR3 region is CSVSNRNQPQHF. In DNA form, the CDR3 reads TGCAGCGTTTCGAATCGCAATCAGCCCCAGCATTTT.

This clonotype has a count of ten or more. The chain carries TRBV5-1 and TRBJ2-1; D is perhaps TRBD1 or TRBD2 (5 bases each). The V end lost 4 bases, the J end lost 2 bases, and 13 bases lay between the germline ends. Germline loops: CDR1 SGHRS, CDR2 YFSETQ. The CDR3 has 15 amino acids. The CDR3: CASSPGRRTYNEQFF. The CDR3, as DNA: TGCGCCAGCAGCCCGGGACGCAGAACCTACAATGAGCAGTTCTTC. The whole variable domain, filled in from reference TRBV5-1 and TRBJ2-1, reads KAGVTQTPRYLIKTRGQQVTLSCSPISGHRSVSWYQQTPGQGLQFLFEYFSETQRNKGNFPGRFSGRQFSNSRSEMNVSTLELGDSALYLCASSPGRRTYNEQFFGPGTRLTVL.

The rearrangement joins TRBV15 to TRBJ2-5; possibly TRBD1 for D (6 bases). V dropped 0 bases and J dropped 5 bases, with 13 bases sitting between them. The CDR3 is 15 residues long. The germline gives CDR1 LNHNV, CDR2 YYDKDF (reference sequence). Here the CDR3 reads CATSRDRNRVETQYF. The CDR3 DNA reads TGTGCCACCAGCAGAGATCGGAACAGGGTTGAGACCCAGTACTTC.

The DNA for the CDR3 is TGTGCCAGCAGCTCCAGGGTATCTGGGGCCAACGTCCTGACTTTC. Translated: CASSSRVSGANVLTF. The chain joins TRBV7-2 to TRBJ2-6; possible D gene TRBD1, 5 bases. Germline CDR1 and CDR2: SGHTA and FQGNSA. The CDR3 runs 15 residues. The V end was cut by 4 bases, the J end by 1 base, with 8 bases between.